The source of this T cell receptor (beta chain) is a study of blood T cell repertoires in COVID-19. On the study more broadly: Material from acute and convalescent COVID-19 was sourced from the United States, Italy and Spain.

The assay was immunoSEQ multiplex PCR, and TCRdb's table has in-frame clones only and misses some. In the table there are 250,000 or so clones, 85% to 90% of which are singletons. The germline V gene encodes CDR1 MNHEY and CDR2 SVGAGI. The CDR3 is 15 amino acids. This study enrolled people aged about 18 to 95 from about two dozen US geographic areas. Donors in Cohort 3 counted as recovered after two negative PCRs, clearance, or symptom resolution. The sequence was obtained from a man aged 35-49 years who had recovered from COVID-19. V usage is TRBV6-5 and J usage is TRBJ2-5, with 10 nucleotides matching TRBD1. The J call may be wrong; the DNA end is better matched by TRBJ2-7. The specimen sequenced was PBMCs or T cells enriched from blood (not recorded which). The CDR3 region is CASSPGGQGFYEQYF. CDR3 nucleotide sequence: TGTGCCAGCAGTCCCGGGGGACAGGGGTTCTACGAGCAGTACTTC.